Sequencing of this TCR beta chain was carried out in a study of blood T cell repertoires in COVID-19. Study details: From T cells, B-cell-depleted T cells, or PBMCs came the material, which was cDNA or gDNA.

Sequenced by immunoSEQ multiplex PCR; TCRdb stores in-frame clones only, minus some. Of 90,000 to 130,000 clones in the sample, roughly 83% were seen once. This clone was recorded once. This TCR was sampled from a woman aged 70-85 years with acute or convalescent COVID-19. Material for sequencing was peripheral blood.

This CDR3 is CASSIGRGPTEAFF. DNA of the CDR3: TGTGCCAGTAGTATCGGCAGGGGTCCCACTGAAGCTTTCTTT. The chain joins TRBV19 to TRBJ1-1, with a tentative D call TRBD1 (6 bases). The CDR3 has 14 amino acids. V was trimmed by 3 bases and J by 4 bases, leaving 12 bases between them. In germline, CDR1 is LNHDA, CDR2 SQIVND (reference sequence).